These 8 T cell receptor beta chains came from one sample sequenced in a study of T-cell memory formation after mild COVID-19 (dated by TCRdb to about 2021). Libraries came from 5' RACE. TCRdb lists the instrument as Illumina NovaSeq 6000. TCRdb reanalyzed the raw reads on its own, using fastp at Q25 for trimming and MiXCR for clone calling, and kept in-frame beta chains. Merged by CDR3 protein, the rows form single entries marked with the most common genes and DNA. The sample records 250,000 to 300,000 distinct CDR3 sequences, around 15% of which are singletons. About a fifth of the sample lies in the top ten. The sequenced material came from PBMCs or a T cell subset sorted from them (not recorded which). All receptors derive from a man younger than 30 who had mild COVID-19 (a few samples of this study predate the infection). The sample titles of this study are shuffled in the database, so cell type and time point are left out; the donor was told from shared clones.

This clonotype was recorded a few times. J is TRBJ2-2 and V is TRBV29-1, with D possibly called TRBD1 or TRBD2 (6 bases each). Trimming left V 5 bases short and J 6 bases short, with 13 bases between. The CDR3 is 13 amino acids. The germline V gene has CDR1 SQVTM and CDR2 ANQGSEA. The CDR3 region has the DNA TGCAGCGTTAAGGGGGACTTCGCCGGGGAGCTGTTTTTT. This translates into CSVKGDFAGELFF.

The sample holds a few counts of this clonotype. The genes are TRBV12-3 or TRBV12-4 and TRBJ2-7; tentatively, D is TRBD1 (6 bases). The CDR3 covers 15 residues. V was shortened by 7 bases and J by 3 bases, with 19 bases between the two germline ends. The chain's CDR3 is CASTDDRRPNYEQYF. The CDR3 DNA follows: TGTGCCAGCACCGACGACAGGAGACCCAACTACGAGCAGTACTTC.

The V gene is TRBV7-9, the J gene TRBJ1-5; D is undetermined. V shed 5 bases and J shed 9 bases, with 11 bases lying between them. Germline CDR1 is SEHNR and CDR2 is FQNEAQ (reference sequence). The CDR3 totals 12 residues. The CDR3, as DNA: TGTGCCAGCAGCCCACTTGGAGGGCCCCAGCATTTT. Translated: CASSPLGGPQHF.

V gene TRBV7-9 combines with J gene TRBJ2-7; no firm D call. Per germline, CDR1 SEHNR and CDR2 FQNEAQ (reference sequence). The CDR3 is made up of 12 amino acids. V shed 8 bases and J shed 4 bases, with 12 bases lying between them. The CDR3 is CASALSSYEQYF. The CDR3 bases are TGTGCCAGCGCCCTCTCCTCGTACGAGCAGTACTTC.

V gene TRBV7-2 combines with J gene TRBJ2-5; 9 bases fit TRBD1. This CDR3 contains 16 residues. The germline V gene encodes CDR1 SGHTA and CDR2 FQGNSA. Trimming at V came to 5 bases and at J to 2 bases, leaving 9 bases not matched to a gene. The CDR3 sequence is CASSLGPGQGQETQYF. The CDR3 nucleotides are TGTGCCAGCAGCCTCGGGCCGGGACAGGGACAAGAGACCCAGTACTTC.

This sequence joins TRBV7-9 and TRBJ2-6, with D perhaps being TRBD1 or TRBD2 (5 bases each). Trimming pared 5 bases from V and 0 bases from J, leaving 8 bases between. CDR1 and CDR2 (germline): SEHNR, FQNEAQ (reference sequence). The CDR3 runs 15 residues. CDR3 region: CASSPGPSGANVLTF. In DNA, the CDR3 is TGTGCCAGCAGCCCGGGACCCTCTGGGGCCAACGTCCTGACTTTC.

This clonotype was observed a handful of times. The gene calls are TRBV15 and TRBJ1-6; TRBD1 is a possible D gene (6 bases). The CDR3 sequence is 13 residues long. Germline CDR1 reads LNHNV; CDR2 reads YYDKDF (reference sequence). V dropped 6 bases and J dropped 9 bases, with 12 bases sitting between them. As DNA, the CDR3 is TGTGCCACCAGGGGGGGCTTCGGTTCACCCCTCCACTTT. This translates into CATRGGFGSPLHF.

The chain combines TRBV7-2 with TRBJ1-4, with 10 bases lining up with TRBD1. This CDR3 has 17 residues. Germline lookup yields CDR1 SGHTA and CDR2 FQGNSA. V lost 2 bases and J lost 7; bases outside the gene matches: 10. The CDR3 nucleotides are TGTGCCAGCAGCTTATGGGGACTGACAGGGGGCAGTGAAAAACTGTTTTTT. Translating it yields CASSLWGLTGGSEKLFF.